The 25 T cell receptor beta chains below all came from one sample that was sequenced in a study of blood T cell repertoires in COVID-19. Clones were read by immunoSEQ multiplex PCR, and TCRdb kept only the in-frame ones, dropping some. The table shows roughly 380,000 clones, with approximately 90% occurring only once. The specimen was peripheral blood. The source of these receptors is a woman aged 40 to 50 with COVID-19, enrolled during active disease.

V is TRBV14 and J is TRBJ1-1; 8 bases are a match to TRBD1. The CDR3 is 14 amino acids. Per germline, CDR1 SGHDN and CDR2 FVKESK. J gave up 5 bases and V 6 bases, and 8 bases lay outside the gene matches. CDR3 nucleotide sequence: TGTGCCAGCAGTCCAGGGGGCTGGAGTACTGAAGCTTTCTTT. Translating gives CASSPGGWSTEAFF.

The chain employs TRBV30 and TRBJ1-4; no reliable D call. Germline-derived CDR1 and CDR2 are GTSNPN and SVGIG (reference sequence). This CDR3 has 16 amino acids. The V gene lost 2 bases and the J gene lost 0 bases, with 13 bases spanning the gap. CDR3 nucleotides: TGTGCCTGGAGTCCCACGACGGGAGCAACTAATGAAAAACTGTTTTTT. Protein product: CAWSPTTGATNEKLFF.

The chain combines TRBV9 with TRBJ2-2, with TRBD1 matching over 7 bases. Germline V gene lookup returns CDR1 SGDLS and CDR2 YYNGEE. The CDR3 covers 18 residues. Germline trimming cut 1 base from V and 6 bases from J; bases unmatched to any gene: 15. The DNA of the CDR3 is TGTGCCAGCAGCGTAACCGGGACAGTGCTCAATTTGGCCGGGGAGCTGTTTTTT. It specifies CASSVTGTVLNLAGELFF.

This clone was counted a single time. CDR3 nucleotide sequence: TGTGCCAGCAGCCCCCGTCGGGACAGGGCGGAAGAAGCTTTCTTT. This gives the protein CASSPRRDRAEEAFF. This rearrangement joins TRBV7-9 to TRBJ1-1; TRBD1 agrees at 9 bases. Germline assignment: CDR1 SEHNR and CDR2 FQNEAQ (reference sequence). With V trimmed by 5 bases and J by 8 bases, 12 bases remained unmatched. There are 15 residues in the CDR3.

This clone was seen once. The genes are TRBV5-1 and TRBJ1-4; D might be TRBD1 (5 bases). This CDR3 spans 17 amino acids. Per germline, CDR1 SGHRS and CDR2 YFSETQ. The ends were cut back, 0 bases at V and 7 bases at J, with 19 bases in the middle. The CDR3 is CASSLAGGNRAGEKLFF. The CDR3 DNA follows: TGCGCCAGCAGCTTGGCCGGGGGGAACAGAGCTGGTGAAAAACTGTTTTTT.

V gene TRBV4-3 combines with J gene TRBJ1-3; tentatively, D is TRBD1 (5 bases). CDR3 length: 15 amino acids. Trimming took off 5 bases at V and 4 bases at J, with 15 bases between the two ends. Germline-derived CDR1 and CDR2 are LGHNA and YSLEER. CDR3 residues: CASSSQRGLGNTIYF. The CDR3 DNA reads as TGCGCCAGCAGCTCACAAAGGGGACTCGGAAACACCATATATTTT.

The chain links TRBV29-1 to TRBJ1-1; the D gene is possibly TRBD1 (6 bases). The V end was cut by 5 bases, the J end by 6 bases, with 10 bases between. Germline V gene lookup returns CDR1 SQVTM and CDR2 ANQGSEA. There are 11 residues in the CDR3. CDR3 sequence: CSVQQGAEAFF. The CDR3 coding sequence is TGCAGCGTTCAACAGGGAGCTGAAGCTTTCTTT.

The CDR3 protein is CASSQVLGAQSYEQYF. The CDR3 nucleotides read TGTGCCAGCAGCCAAGTTTTGGGGGCCCAATCCTACGAGCAGTACTTC. The chain combines TRBV3-1 (or the pseudogene TRBV3-2) with TRBJ2-7; possible D gene TRBD1, 6 bases. Deletions cut 1 base from V and 1 base from J, with 14 bases between. Germline V CDR1 and CDR2: LGHDT, YNNKEL (reference sequence). CDR3 size: 16 residues.

The CDR3 DNA reads as TGTGCCAGCAGCCAGCTAGTTACAGGGAGTGAAGAGACCCAGTACTTC. It encodes CASSQLVTGSEETQYF. The V call is TRBV5-4, the J call TRBJ2-5; D might be TRBD1 (6 bases). Germline V CDR1 and CDR2: SGHNT, YYREEE (reference sequence). The CDR3 consists of 16 residues. V lost 4 bases, J lost 3 bases, and 19 bases lay in between. Using reference TRBV5-4 and TRBJ2-5 for the parts outside the CDR3, the full variable domain is ETGVTQSPTHLIKTRGQQVTLRCSSQSGHNTVSWYQQALGQGPQFIFQYYREEENGRGNFPPRFSGLQFPNYSSELNVNALELDDSALYLCASSQLVTGSEETQYFGPGTRLLVL.

This sequence joins TRBV28 and TRBJ2-1; 14 bases agree with TRBD2. Germline trimming cut 3 bases from V and 6 bases from J; bases unmatched to any gene: 4. Germline V gene sequence: CDR1 MDHEN, CDR2 SYDVKM. CDR3 size: 16 residues. CDR3 residues: CASSFTGTSGGNEQFF. CDR3 nucleotides: TGTGCCAGCAGTTTCACCGGGACTAGCGGGGGCAATGAGCAGTTCTTC.

The CDR3 loop is CASSEDPGGWKTQYF. CDR3 nucleotide sequence: TGTGCCAGCAGTGAGGACCCAGGGGGTTGGAAGACCCAGTACTTC. This chain joins TRBV6-1 and TRBJ2-5; 7 bases match TRBD1. The CDR3 is 15 amino acids. Germline CDR1 and CDR2: MNHNS and SASEGT. V lost 3 bases, J lost 6 bases, and 10 bases stayed unmatched.

The J gene is TRBJ1-4, the V gene TRBV7-6, with 8 bases aligning to TRBD1. V shed 5 bases and J 5 bases; nucleotides not matched to a gene: 10. There are 16 residues in the CDR3. Germline V gene sequence: CDR1 SGHVS, CDR2 FNYEAQ. The CDR3 sequence is CASSPIGQGGNEKLFF. CDR3 in DNA: TGTGCCAGCAGCCCCATCGGACAGGGTGGAAATGAAAAACTGTTTTTT.

The CDR3 is CASSFLSGQLYGYTF. The CDR3 DNA reads TGCGCCAGCAGCTTTCTAAGTGGACAGCTCTATGGCTACACCTTC. This chain links TRBV5-1 with TRBJ1-2; D is possibly TRBD1 (6 bases). The germline V gene has CDR1 SGHRS and CDR2 YFSETQ. V was cut by 2 bases and J by 4 bases, with 15 bases left in between. This CDR3 has 15 residues.

This clone appeared a single time. The V gene is TRBV24-1, the J gene TRBJ2-3; TRBD2 agrees at 9 bases. V lost 4 bases and J lost 1; bases outside the gene matches: 14. Germline V lookup: CDR1 KGHDR, CDR2 SFDVKD. The CDR3 consists of 19 residues. CDR3 nucleotides: TGTGCCACCAGTGACCGCGCGGGGGGGCGATCCCCCGGCACAGATACGCAGTATTTT. Protein product: CATSDRAGGRSPGTDTQYF.

The J gene is TRBJ1-1, the V gene TRBV5-1, with 9 bases matching TRBD1. From germline, CDR1 is SGHRS and CDR2 YFSETQ. Unmatched junction bases numbered 8, after V lost 5 bases and J lost 0 bases. The CDR3 has 16 residues. The CDR3 sequence: CASRPDRGRMNTEAFF. DNA for the CDR3: TGCGCCAGCAGACCGGACAGGGGCAGAATGAACACTGAAGCTTTCTTT.

The chain combines TRBV7-2 with TRBJ1-2; tentatively, D is TRBD1 (6 bases). The CDR3 has 14 amino acids. From germline, CDR1 is SGHTA and CDR2 FQGNSA. Trimming cost V 6 bases and J 4 bases, with 15 bases left between them. As DNA, the CDR3 is TGTGCCAGCAGTCCTAGGGGGGGCGGCTATGGCTACACCTTC. It translates to CASSPRGGGYGYTF.

The chain carries TRBV4-1 and TRBJ1-1; 12 bases are a match to TRBD1. The CDR3 is 19 amino acids. The germline V gene has CDR1 MGHRA and CDR2 YSYEKL. V gave up 4 bases and J gave up 0 bases; unmatched junction bases: 12. CDR3 protein: CASSLALGQGAGMNTEAFF. CDR3 in DNA: TGCGCCAGCAGCCTAGCCCTGGGACAGGGGGCTGGTATGAACACTGAAGCTTTCTTT.

This clone has just one count. The rearrangement joins TRBV27 to TRBJ1-1; 9 nucleotides align to TRBD1. V was pared by 8 bases and J by 1 base, with 8 bases of the junction left unmatched. The CDR3 totals 15 residues. Per germline, CDR1 MNHEY and CDR2 SMNVEV (reference sequence). CDR3 sequence: CASLARDRANTEAFF. DNA of the CDR3: TGTGCCAGCCTCGCCCGGGACAGGGCGAACACTGAAGCTTTCTTT.

The chain carries TRBV4-3 and TRBJ1-3; D is unresolved. This CDR3 has 16 residues. Trimming removed 4 bases at V and 0 bases at J, with 13 bases between. Germline loops: CDR1 LGHNA, CDR2 YSLEER. In DNA form, the CDR3 reads TGCGCCAGCAGCCTTACGGTAGGGAGCTCTGGAAACACCATATATTTT. It codes for CASSLTVGSSGNTIYF.

The chain carries TRBV30 and TRBJ2-7, with a weak D call TRBD2 (6 bases). Per germline, CDR1 GTSNPN and CDR2 SVGIG (reference sequence). There are 14 residues in the CDR3. Trimming pared 0 bases from V and 5 bases from J, leaving 14 bases between. CDR3 sequence: CAWSVGGGSHEQYF. CDR3 in DNA: TGTGCCTGGAGTGTAGGTGGGGGGTCTCACGAGCAGTACTTC.

V is TRBV6-5 and J is TRBJ1-2; the match to TRBD1 covers 10 bases. The germline gives CDR1 MNHEY, CDR2 SVGAGI. Losses at the gene ends were 6 bases for V and 4 bases for J; bases not matched to a gene: 5. The CDR3 has 14 residues. CDR3 DNA sequence: TGTGCCAGCAGGGTGGGACAGGGGTTCTATGGCTACACCTTC. This translates into CASRVGQGFYGYTF.

The chain employs TRBV28 and TRBJ1-3; no definite D call. This CDR3 region has 15 residues. Germline V gene sequence: CDR1 MDHEN, CDR2 SYDVKM. The germline V and J ends were trimmed by 5 bases and 4 bases, with 15 bases remaining between them. In nucleotides, the CDR3 is TGTGCCAGCAGTCCCGGCGGAGGAGCAGGAAACACCATATATTTT. It codes for CASSPGGGAGNTIYF. Supplemented by reference TRBV28 and TRBJ1-3, the full variable domain reads DVKVTQSSRYLVKRTGEKVFLECVQDMDHENMFWYRQDPGLGLRLIYFSYDVKMKEKGDIPEGYSVSREKKERFSLILESASTNQTSMYLCASSPGGGAGNTIYFGEGSWLTVV.

The genes are TRBV3-1 (or the pseudogene TRBV3-2) and TRBJ1-1, with D unresolved. The CDR3 is made up of 15 amino acids. V was shortened by 6 bases and J by 0 bases, with 14 bases between the two germline ends. CDR1 and CDR2 (germline): LGHDT, YNNKEL (reference sequence). The CDR3 loop reads CASREQQSLNTEAFF. Written as DNA, the CDR3 is TGTGCCAGCAGGGAACAACAGAGTTTGAACACTGAAGCTTTCTTT.

The rearrangement joins TRBV12-3 or TRBV12-4 to TRBJ1-5, with a weak D call TRBD1 (6 bases). V shed 6 bases and J shed 6 bases, with 9 bases lying between them. This CDR3 is built from 12 residues. The CDR3: CASSLGGQPQHF. The CDR3 bases are TGTGCCAGCAGCCTAGGGGGTCAGCCCCAGCATTTT.

The chain has TRBV5-1 and TRBJ1-4; possibly TRBD1 for D (5 bases). The CDR3 has 15 residues. Trimming removed 4 bases at V and 4 bases at J, with 14 bases between. Germline V gene data show CDR1 as SGHRS and CDR2 as YFSETQ. In nucleotides, the CDR3 is TGCGCCAGCAGCGTTTTGGGGGAGGATAATGAAAAACTGTTTTTT. This translates into CASSVLGEDNEKLFF.